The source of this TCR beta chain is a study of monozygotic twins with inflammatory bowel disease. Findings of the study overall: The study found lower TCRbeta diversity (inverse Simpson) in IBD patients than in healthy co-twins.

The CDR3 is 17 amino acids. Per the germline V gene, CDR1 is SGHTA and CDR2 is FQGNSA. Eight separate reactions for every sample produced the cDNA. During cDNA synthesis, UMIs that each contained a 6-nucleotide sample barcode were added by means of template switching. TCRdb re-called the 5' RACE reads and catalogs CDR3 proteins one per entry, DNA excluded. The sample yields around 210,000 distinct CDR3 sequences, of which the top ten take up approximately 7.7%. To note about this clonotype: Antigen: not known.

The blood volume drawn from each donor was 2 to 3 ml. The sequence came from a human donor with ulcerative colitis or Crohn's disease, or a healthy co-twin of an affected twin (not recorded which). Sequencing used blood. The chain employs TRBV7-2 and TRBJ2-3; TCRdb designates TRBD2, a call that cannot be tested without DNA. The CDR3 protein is CASSSGLGGGFTDTQYF.